The next 28 T cell receptor beta chains were all read from a single sample in a study of blood T cell repertoires in COVID-19. Using immunoSEQ multiplex PCR, the repertoire was profiled, and TCRdb retains in-frame clones only, with some absent. The repertoire holds about 81,000 clones, with more than 75% as singletons. Sequencing was done on a sample of peripheral blood. Receptors originate from a human donor in a cohort sampled during active COVID-19.

The chain uses TRBV4-2 and TRBJ1-5, with D maybe TRBD1 (6 bases). CDR1 LGHNA and CDR2 YNFKEQ come from the germline V gene. Trimming removed 1 base from V and 5 bases from J, with 6 bases in between. The CDR3 sequence is 13 residues long. CDR3 coding DNA: TGTGCCAGCAGCCAAGCAGGGGATCAGCCCCAGCATTTT. As protein: CASSQAGDQPQHF.

The table lists this clone with a count of one. J is TRBJ2-3 and V is TRBV7-2, with TRBD2 matching 8 bases. CDR3 length equals 15 residues. V gave up 4 bases and J gave up 0 bases; unmatched junction bases: 3. Germline lookup yields CDR1 SGHTA and CDR2 FQGNSA. The CDR3 loop reads CASSYAGGSTDTQYF. The CDR3, as DNA: TGTGCCAGCAGCTATGCGGGGGGAAGCACAGATACGCAGTATTTT.

This chain joins TRBV4-3 and TRBJ1-6; 9 nucleotides line up with TRBD1. The CDR3 is 13 amino acids. The junction had 0 bases not matched to a gene; V was cut back by 3 bases and J by 9 bases. Germline lookup yields CDR1 LGHNA and CDR2 YSLEER. The CDR3 sequence: CASSQDRGSPLHF. CDR3 nucleotide sequence: TGCGCCAGCAGCCAGGACAGGGGTTCACCCCTCCACTTT.

DNA for the CDR3: TGCAGCGTTGATAGTTGGGCAGGGGGTATTGGGGAGCTGTTTTTT. Translating gives CSVDSWAGGIGELFF. This chain uses TRBV29-1 with TRBJ2-2, with 7 positions matching TRBD1. The germline V gene encodes CDR1 SQVTM and CDR2 ANQGSEA. The CDR3 length is 15 residues. The V and J ends lost 3 bases and 8 bases, in that order; junction bases with no gene match: 12.

J is TRBJ1-4 and V is TRBV4-3, with 9 bases lining up with TRBD1. The CDR3 is 14 amino acids. V shed 1 base and J 14 bases; nucleotides not matched to a gene: 8. Germline V CDR1 and CDR2: LGHNA, YSLEER. The CDR3 region has the DNA TGCGCCAGCAGCCAAGCCTACGTTACAGGGGGCCTGTTTTTT. This codes for CASSQAYVTGGLFF.

J is TRBJ1-1 and V is TRBV4-2; D is possibly TRBD1 (6 bases). CDR1 and CDR2 (germline): LGHNA, YNFKEQ. The CDR3 runs 13 residues. The V end was cut by 0 bases, the J end by 5 bases, with 7 bases between. CDR3 in amino acids: CASSQERGTEAFF. The CDR3 bases are TGTGCCAGCAGCCAAGAAAGGGGGACTGAAGCTTTCTTT.

This chain joins TRBV9 and TRBJ2-5; TRBD1 matches 8 bases. CDR3 size: 13 residues. Germline CDR1 SGDLS, CDR2 YYNGEE. The trim removed 5 bases at V and 5 bases at J, leaving 5 bases unmatched. This chain's CDR3 is CASSSGQEETQYF. In DNA, the CDR3 is TGTGCCAGCAGTTCGGGACAGGAGGAGACCCAGTACTTC.

The chain recombines TRBV4-1 with TRBJ1-1; D is ambiguous. Germline V gene data show CDR1 as MGHRA and CDR2 as YSYEKL. V shed 4 bases and J shed 5 bases, with 14 bases lying between them. The CDR3 length is 14 residues. DNA for the CDR3: TGCGCCAGCAGCCCCCGGGCCCCGGGGACTGAAGCTTTCTTT. Translation: CASSPRAPGTEAFF.

This clone came up once. The genes are TRBV19 and TRBJ2-7, with TRBD2 as a possible D gene (5 bases). Germline lookup yields CDR1 LNHDA and CDR2 SQIVND (reference sequence). The CDR3 covers 15 residues. Trimming left V 5 bases short and J 3 bases short, with 17 bases between. The CDR3 spells CASSETPGTDYEQYF. CDR3 nucleotide sequence: TGTGCCAGTAGTGAAACCCCGGGAACTGACTACGAGCAGTACTTC.

J is TRBJ2-7 and V is TRBV7-8, with TRBD1 matching over 11 bases. V lost 8 bases to trimming and J lost 5 bases; unmatched junction nucleotides: 11. The CDR3 spans 15 residues. Germline lookup yields CDR1 SGHVS and CDR2 FQNEAQ. The CDR3 is CASRGTGGTFNEQYF. CDR3 sequence (DNA): TGTGCCAGCCGGGGGACAGGGGGTACATTCAACGAGCAGTACTTC.

This chain connects TRBV5-1 to TRBJ2-1; D might be TRBD2 (6 bases). Trimming removed 0 bases from V and 5 bases from J, with 9 bases in between. This CDR3 has 14 amino acids. The germline gives CDR1 SGHRS, CDR2 YFSETQ. CDR3 nucleotide sequence: TGCGCCAGCAGCTTGGGACTAGTACACAATGAGCAGTTCTTC. Encoded protein: CASSLGLVHNEQFF.

This chain uses TRBV19 with TRBJ1-1; the D is unclear. Germline V gene data show CDR1 as LNHDA and CDR2 as SQIVND (reference sequence). Trimming took off 2 bases at V and 5 bases at J, with 12 bases between the two ends. The length of the CDR3 is 14 residues. CDR3 DNA sequence: TGTGCCAGTAGTATAATCCGGGGAGGGACTGAAGCTTTCTTT. As protein: CASSIIRGGTEAFF.

The chain is built from TRBV2 and TRBJ2-7; 9 nucleotides agree with TRBD1. CDR3 length: 12 amino acids. Germline V lookup: CDR1 SNHLY, CDR2 FYNNEI. V trimming: 11 bases; J trimming: 6 bases; junction bases outside the gene matches: 8. CDR3 bases: TGTGCCGGACAGAAGGACAGGGGCGAGCAGTACTTC. Translation: CAGQKDRGEQYF.

The chain joins TRBV11-2 to TRBJ1-3; 7 bases match TRBD1. CDR3 size: 16 residues. CDR1 is SGHAT, CDR2 FQNNGV, per germline. With V trimmed by 6 bases and J by 0 bases, 8 bases remained unmatched. CDR3 in DNA: TGTGCCAGCAGGTTAAACAGGGGAGGCTCTGGAAACACCATATATTTT. Encoded protein: CASRLNRGGSGNTIYF.

The rearrangement joins TRBV27 to TRBJ1-2, with D uncertain. V was clipped by 4 bases and J by 4 bases, with 13 bases between them. CDR1 and CDR2 (germline): MNHEY, SMNVEV (reference sequence). The CDR3 consists of 14 residues. The CDR3 sequence is CASSSHGLGYGYTF. The CDR3 DNA follows: TGTGCCAGCAGTTCTCACGGACTTGGCTATGGCTACACCTTC.

CDR3 residues: CASSATGNYEAFF. CDR3 sequence (DNA): TGTGCCAGCAGCGCCACGGGGAATTATGAAGCTTTCTTT. This chain links TRBV7-3 with TRBJ1-1; unclear D gene. In germline, CDR1 is SGHTA, CDR2 FQGTGA. CDR3 length equals 13 residues. V was cut by 5 bases and J by 7 bases, with 14 bases left in between. Drawing the rest from reference TRBV7-3 and TRBJ1-1, the complete variable domain is GAGVSQTPSNKVTEKGKYVELRCDPISGHTALYWYRQSLGQGPEFLIYFQGTGAADDSGLPNDRFFAVRPEGSVSTLKIQRTERGDSAVYLCASSATGNYEAFFGQGTRLTVV.

The rearrangement links TRBV7-9 to TRBJ2-7; 16 bases agree with TRBD2. CDR1 and CDR2 from the germline V gene are SEHNR and FQNEAQ (reference sequence). Trimming cost V 4 bases and J 6 bases; bases outside gene matches: 12. This CDR3 has 18 amino acids. The CDR3, as DNA: TGTGCCAGCAGCTCGGGACTAGCGGGGGGGAGAGCAAACACCGAGCAGTACTTC. This sequence encodes CASSSGLAGGRANTEQYF.

The chain is built from TRBV14 and TRBJ2-7, with 10 bases fitting TRBD1. The CDR3 contains 19 residues. V dropped 0 bases and J dropped 6; count of bases not matched to a gene: 17. The germline V gene has CDR1 SGHDN and CDR2 FVKESK. In nucleotides, the CDR3 is TGTGCCAGCAGCCAAGATTTGGGGTCACCGGGACAGGGGCTTTCCGAGCAGTACTTC. Its translation: CASSQDLGSPGQGLSEQYF.

V usage is TRBV25-1 and J usage is TRBJ1-3, with a weak D call TRBD1 (6 bases). CDR3 length equals 16 residues. Germline V gene lookup returns CDR1 MGHDK and CDR2 SYGVNS. With 0 bases removed from V and 0 bases from J, the gap between germline ends came to 9 bases. CDR3 sequence: CASSEYGQNSGNTIYF. The CDR3 DNA reads TGTGCCAGCAGTGAATATGGACAGAACTCTGGAAACACCATATATTTT.

This clone was observed a few times. CDR3 DNA sequence: TGTGCCAGCTCACCTACAATCACCGGGGAGCTGTTTTTT. It codes for CASSPTITGELFF. This chain connects TRBV18 to TRBJ2-2; D unresolved. CDR1 and CDR2 (germline): KGHSH, LQKENI. The ends were cut back, 3 bases at V and 4 bases at J, with 6 bases in the middle. CDR3 size: 13 residues.

This chain uses TRBV5-1 with TRBJ2-7; 9 bases agree with TRBD1. The CDR3 sequence is 14 residues long. The trim removed 0 bases at V and 8 bases at J, leaving 6 bases unmatched. Germline assignment: CDR1 SGHRS and CDR2 YFSETQ. The CDR3 nucleotides are TGCGCCAGCAGCTTGGCCATGGACAGGGGTAAGCAGTACTTC. Its translation is CASSLAMDRGKQYF.

This rearrangement joins TRBV5-1 to TRBJ1-2; 9 nucleotides line up with TRBD1. CDR1 is SGHRS and CDR2 is YFSETQ in the germline V gene. Germline trimming cut 4 bases from V and 3 bases from J; bases unmatched to any gene: 10. CDR3 length equals 16 residues. The CDR3 region has the DNA TGCGCCAGCAGCCACGCCCCCCGGACAGGGGACTATGGCTACACCTTC. This gives the protein CASSHAPRTGDYGYTF.

The V and J genes are TRBV4-2 and TRBJ1-2, with no clear D. The length of the CDR3 is 13 residues. Trimming removed 1 base from V and 3 bases from J, with 6 bases in between. Germline V CDR1 and CDR2: LGHNA, YNFKEQ. The CDR3 region has the DNA TGTGCCAGCAGCCAAGGCCAGGACTATGGCTACACCTTC. Protein: CASSQGQDYGYTF.

The rearrangement links TRBV7-2 to TRBJ1-2, with 8 bases aligning to TRBD1. The CDR3 is made up of 14 amino acids. Germline V gene data show CDR1 as SGHTA and CDR2 as FQGNSA. The J segment lost 8 bases and the V segment lost 4 bases, leaving 9 bases of the junction unmatched. CDR3 region: CASSSTGVTEGYTF. For the CDR3, the DNA is TGTGCCAGCAGCTCGACAGGGGTTACAGAAGGCTACACCTTC.

The V gene is TRBV7-3, the J gene TRBJ1-2; 8 bases are shared with TRBD1. Germline values: CDR1 SGHTA, CDR2 FQGTGA. The CDR3 has 13 residues. V shed 5 bases and J 6 bases; nucleotides not matched to a gene: 5. The CDR3 DNA reads TGTGCCAGCAGCACCCGGACAGGGAATGGCTACACCTTC. It codes for CASSTRTGNGYTF.

This sequence joins TRBV30 and TRBJ2-7, with a weak D call TRBD2 (6 bases). Germline CDR1 and CDR2: GTSNPN and SVGIG (reference sequence). CDR3 length: 14 amino acids. The V end was cut by 3 bases, the J end by 1 base, with 13 bases between. Here the CDR3 reads CAWRRGGASYEQYF. In DNA, the CDR3 is TGTGCCTGGAGGCGCGGCGGGGCATCCTACGAGCAGTACTTC. Full variable domain (remainder filled in from reference TRBV30 and TRBJ2-7): SQTIHQWPATLVQPVGSPLSLECTVEGTSNPNLYWYRQAAGRGLQLLFYSVGIGQISSEVPQNLSASRPQDRQFILSSKKLLLSDSGFYLCAWRRGGASYEQYFGPGTRLTVT.

The gene calls are TRBV19 and TRBJ1-6; 10 bases line up with TRBD1. The J segment lost 5 bases and the V segment lost 5 bases, leaving 0 bases of the junction unmatched. The germline CDR1 and CDR2 sequences are LNHDA and SQIVND (reference sequence). This CDR3 contains 14 residues. The CDR3, as DNA: TGTGCCAGTAGTGGACAGGGGGATAATTCACCCCTCCACTTT. It encodes CASSGQGDNSPLHF. The whole variable domain, filled in from reference TRBV19 and TRBJ1-6, reads DGGITQSPKYLFRKEGQNVTLSCEQNLNHDAMYWYRQDPGQGLRLIYYSQIVNDFQKGDIAEGYSVSREKKESFPLTVTSAQKNPTAFYLCASSGQGDNSPLHFGNGTRLTVT.

The V call is TRBV5-5, the J call TRBJ2-2, with 8 bases fitting TRBD2. CDR3 length: 18 residues. The germline gives CDR1 SGHKS, CDR2 YYEKEE (reference sequence). V shed 1 base and J 2 bases; nucleotides not matched to a gene: 10. The CDR3 nucleotides are TGTGCCAGCAGCTTGATGGCGGGGGGCCCCGTCAACACCGGGGAGCTGTTTTTT. It codes for CASSLMAGGPVNTGELFF.